Shown below are 20 T cell receptor beta chains from a single sample sequenced in a study of OX40 agonist ivuxolimab in advanced cancers. Produced via immunoSEQ multiplex PCR; TCRdb's table is partial and in-frame only. The sample includes 50,000 to 80,000 clones, around 90% seen only once; the top ten take less than 6%. The sample here was CD4+ or CD8+ T cells sorted from blood, taken in a trial of the OX40 agonist ivuxolimab. The receptors were gathered from an adult with an advanced solid tumor such as melanoma, head and neck, liver or kidney cancer.

The J gene is TRBJ2-5, the V gene TRBV10-3; D not certain. In germline, CDR1 is ENHRY, CDR2 SYGVKD. V lost 4 bases, J lost 5 bases, and 11 bases lay in between. The CDR3 runs to 13 residues. For the CDR3, the DNA is TGTGCCATCAGTGGACCGCCGCGTGAGACCCAGTACTTC. This gives the protein CAISGPPRETQYF.

The V gene is TRBV11-2, the J gene TRBJ2-7, with D perhaps matching TRBD1 (6 bases). Trimming cost V 3 bases and J 3 bases, with 15 bases left between them. CDR1 and CDR2 from the germline V gene are SGHAT and FQNNGV. The CDR3 extends over 15 amino acids. The CDR3 bases are TGTGCCAGCAGCTTGCTGTTGGACAGCTTCTACGAGCAGTACTTC. It specifies CASSLLLDSFYEQYF.

In this sample, this clone turned up once. J is TRBJ1-5 and V is TRBV6-1; the D gene is possibly TRBD1 (6 bases). Trimming took off 3 bases at V and 7 bases at J, with 10 bases between the two ends. Germline V gene sequence: CDR1 MNHNS, CDR2 SASEGT. The CDR3 has 13 residues. CDR3 DNA sequence: TGTGCCAGCAGTGAGCAGGGGATGCAGCCCCAGCATTTT. As protein: CASSEQGMQPQHF.

V and J are TRBV27 and TRBJ1-1, with 7 nucleotides matching TRBD1. In germline, CDR1 is MNHEY, CDR2 SMNVEV (reference sequence). V shed 5 bases, J shed 0 bases, and the junction held 12 bases outside the gene matches. The CDR3 consists of 17 residues. CDR3 in amino acids: CASSTRQGIALNTEAFF. The CDR3 DNA sequence: TGTGCCAGCAGTACACGACAGGGAATCGCGTTGAACACTGAAGCTTTCTTT.

The chain's CDR3 is CASSQPTHSGNTIYF. The CDR3 DNA reads TGTGCCAGCAGCCAACCAACCCACTCTGGAAACACCATATATTTT. V usage is TRBV4-2 and J usage is TRBJ1-3; the D is unclear. The germline gives CDR1 LGHNA, CDR2 YNFKEQ. The CDR3 sequence is 15 residues long. The ends were cut back, 2 bases at V and 0 bases at J, with 8 bases in the middle.

A remark on this clone: Distinct nucleotide sequences in the sample also encode this CDR3. The chain recombines TRBV27 with TRBJ2-3; D call uncertain. Trimming cost V 3 bases and J 5 bases, with 3 bases left between them. The germline CDR1 and CDR2 sequences are MNHEY and SMNVEV (reference sequence). The CDR3 totals 11 residues. In DNA form, the CDR3 reads TGTGCCAGCAGTTTGGGAGATACGCAGTATTTT. Translating it yields CASSLGDTQYF.

The rearrangement uses TRBV30 and TRBJ2-1; D uncertain. The V and J ends lost 5 bases and 1 base respectively, with 6 bases between them. The V gene's germline CDR1 is GTSNPN and CDR2 SVGIG (reference sequence). The CDR3 is 12 residues long. CDR3 nucleotides: TGTGCCTGGGGAAAATCCTACAATGAGCAGTTCTTC. Its translation: CAWGKSYNEQFF.

This clone occurred a few times. This specimen includes other DNA sequences encoding the same CDR3. The J gene is TRBJ1-4, the V gene TRBV18; the match to TRBD1 covers 7 bases. This CDR3 contains 14 residues. Germline CDR1 KGHSH, CDR2 LQKENI. Losses at the gene ends were 1 base for V and 8 bases for J; bases not matched to a gene: 4. The CDR3 DNA sequence: TGTGCCAGCTCACCACAGGGGGCGAGGGAAAAACTGTTTTTT. As protein: CASSPQGAREKLFF.

The chain has TRBV6-1 and TRBJ2-3, with TRBD2 matching over 10 bases. The CDR3 is 15 amino acids. V trimming: 4 bases; J trimming: 1 base; junction bases outside the gene matches: 2. Germline V gene sequence: CDR1 MNHNS, CDR2 SASEGT. CDR3 protein: CASSVTSGGTDTQYF. DNA of the CDR3: TGTGCCAGCAGTGTAACTAGCGGGGGCACAGATACGCAGTATTTT.

The chain links TRBV5-6 to TRBJ1-2; D perhaps matches TRBD1 (6 bases). This CDR3 comprises 13 residues. Germline V gives CDR1 SGHDT, CDR2 YYEEEE. V gave up 4 bases and J gave up 4 bases, with 11 bases separating them. CDR3 sequence reads: CASSGGHRYGYTF. The CDR3 coding sequence is TGTGCCAGCAGCGGGGGACACCGCTATGGCTACACCTTC.

The J gene is TRBJ2-7, the V gene TRBV9, with D unresolved. V lost 0 bases and J 7 bases, leaving 14 bases between the germline ends. This CDR3 is built from 14 residues. Germline V gives CDR1 SGDLS, CDR2 YYNGEE. The CDR3 nucleotides read TGTGCCAGCAGCGTAGGGCTTGCTGGGTGGGAGCAGTACTTC. It yields the protein CASSVGLAGWEQYF.

The V call is TRBV18, the J call TRBJ2-5; a possible D gene is TRBD2 (6 bases). CDR1 and CDR2 (germline): KGHSH, LQKENI. V was cut by 4 bases and J by 5 bases, with 11 bases left in between. The CDR3 totals 13 residues. The CDR3 region is CASSRAGKETQYF. CDR3 nucleotides: TGTGCCAGCTCACGCGCGGGAAAGGAGACCCAGTACTTC.

This clone was observed a handful of times. V is TRBV7-9 and J is TRBJ2-7; TRBD1 aligns across 7 bases. Trimming removed 5 bases from V and 3 bases from J; junction bases left unmatched: 7. The CDR3 sequence is 14 residues long. Per the germline V gene, CDR1 is SEHNR and CDR2 is FQNEAQ (reference sequence). The CDR3 sequence is CASSPTGQNYEQYF. The CDR3, as DNA: TGTGCCAGCAGCCCTACGGGACAGAACTACGAGCAGTACTTC.

As DNA, the CDR3 is TGCGCCAGCAGCTTGGAGGGTTCCCAAGAGACCCAGTACTTC. Its protein is CASSLEGSQETQYF. V and J are TRBV5-1 and TRBJ2-5; no firm D call. Trimming stripped 0 bases from V and 1 base from J, with 7 bases between. The CDR3 spans 14 residues. Germline V CDR1 and CDR2: SGHRS, YFSETQ.

The rearrangement joins TRBV9 to TRBJ2-7; D is unclear. Trimming shortened V by 0 bases and J by 2 bases, and 9 bases separated the two germline ends. The CDR3 length is 14 residues. Germline values: CDR1 SGDLS, CDR2 YYNGEE. The CDR3 coding sequence is TGTGCCAGCAGCGTAGGGCAGGTTCCCTACGAGCAGTACTTC. This encodes CASSVGQVPYEQYF.

This clone was seen more than once but under ten times. The identical CDR3 is also encoded by other nucleotide sequences in the sample. CDR3 bases: TGTGCCAGCAGCTTGGGCTACGAGCAGTACTTC. This encodes CASSLGYEQYF. The chain couples TRBV5-6 to TRBJ2-7, with D unresolved. This CDR3 is built from 11 residues. The V end lost 0 bases, the J end lost 3 bases, and 1 base lay between the germline ends. Germline assignment: CDR1 SGHDT and CDR2 YYEEEE.

The chain employs TRBV29-1 and TRBJ2-3, with TRBD1 as a possible D gene (6 bases). CDR1 SQVTM and CDR2 ANQGSEA come from the germline V gene. This CDR3 comprises 15 residues. V was shortened by 7 bases and J by 4 bases, with 21 bases between the two germline ends. CDR3 protein: CSGGSNRVVPDTQYF. For the CDR3, the DNA is TGCAGCGGCGGGTCTAACAGGGTAGTGCCAGATACGCAGTATTTT.

This chain uses TRBV19 with TRBJ1-1; possibly TRBD1 for D (5 bases). The germline CDR1 and CDR2 sequences are LNHDA and SQIVND (reference sequence). There are 14 residues in the CDR3. V lost 1 base and J 4 bases, leaving 10 bases between the germline ends. Here the CDR3 DNA reads TGTGCCAGTAGTATAGCAATGGGGCTCACTGAAGCTTTCTTT. Amino acid sequence: CASSIAMGLTEAFF.

This rearrangement joins TRBV19 to TRBJ1-3; TRBD1 is a possible D gene (5 bases). Trimming pared 5 bases from V and 0 bases from J, leaving 14 bases between. Germline assignment: CDR1 LNHDA and CDR2 SQIVND (reference sequence). The CDR3 has 16 amino acids. CDR3 nucleotides: TGTGCCAGTAGTCTCCGTGCAGGGCACTCTGGAAACACCATATATTTT. Protein: CASSLRAGHSGNTIYF. Full variable domain (rest looked up from reference TRBV19 and TRBJ1-3): DGGITQSPKYLFRKEGQNVTLSCEQNLNHDAMYWYRQDPGQGLRLIYYSQIVNDFQKGDIAEGYSVSREKKESFPLTVTSAQKNPTAFYLCASSLRAGHSGNTIYFGEGSWLTVV.

Remarks on this clone: A read error may account for a junction end that differs from germline. The V gene is TRBV7-7, the J gene TRBJ2-1, with 8 positions matching TRBD1. The CDR3 contains 14 residues. Germline values: CDR1 SSHAT, CDR2 FNYEAQ (reference sequence). CDR3 nucleotide sequence: TGTGCTAGCAGCTTAGGGACAGGTTACAATGAGCAGTTCTTC. Its translation is CASSLGTGYNEQFF.